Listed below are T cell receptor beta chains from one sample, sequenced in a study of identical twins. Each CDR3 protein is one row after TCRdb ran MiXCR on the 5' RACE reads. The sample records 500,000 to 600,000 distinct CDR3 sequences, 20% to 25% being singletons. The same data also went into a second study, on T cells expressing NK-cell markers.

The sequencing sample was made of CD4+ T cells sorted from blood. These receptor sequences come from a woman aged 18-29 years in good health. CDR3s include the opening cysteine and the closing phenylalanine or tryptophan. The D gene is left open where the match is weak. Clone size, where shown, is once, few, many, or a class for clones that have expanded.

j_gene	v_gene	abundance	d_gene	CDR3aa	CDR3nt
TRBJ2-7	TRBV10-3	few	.	CATFGGLSYEQYF	TGTGCCACTTTCGGGGGACTCAGCTACGAGCAGTACTTC
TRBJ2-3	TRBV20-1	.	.	CSASGWGGATDTQYF	TGCAGTGCTAGCGGCTGGGGTGGGGCCACAGATACGCAGTATTTT
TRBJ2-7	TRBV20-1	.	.	CSARDRVLNYEQYF	TGCAGTGCTAGAGATCGCGTGCTAAACTACGAGCAGTACTTC
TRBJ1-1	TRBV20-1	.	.	CSARDQGNTEAFF	TGCAGTGCTAGAGATCAGGGGAACACTGAAGCTTTCTTT
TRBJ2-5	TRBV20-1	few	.	CSRKPGYKETQYF	TGCAGTCGTAAACCGGGATACAAAGAGACCCAGTACTTC
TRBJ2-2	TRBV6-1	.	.	CASSEYGGESGELFF	TGTGCCAGCAGTGAATACGGTGGAGAGTCCGGGGAGCTGTTTTTT
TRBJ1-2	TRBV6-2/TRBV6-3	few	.	CASSYSPGRGYTF	TGTGCCAGCAGTTACTCGCCAGGCCGGGGCTACACCTTC
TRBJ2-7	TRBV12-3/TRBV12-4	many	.	CASSLTDEQYF	TGTGCCAGCAGTTTGACGGACGAGCAGTACTTC
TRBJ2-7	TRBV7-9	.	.	CASSLWVGDEQYF	TGTGCCAGCAGCTTATGGGTTGGTGACGAGCAGTACTTC
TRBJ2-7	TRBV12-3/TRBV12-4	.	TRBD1	CASWIQGSNLEQYF	TGTGCCAGCTGGATACAGGGGTCAAATTTAGAGCAGTACTTC
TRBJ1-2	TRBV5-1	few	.	CASNDGGGNYGYTF	TGCGCCAGCAACGATGGGGGGGGCAACTATGGCTACACCTTC
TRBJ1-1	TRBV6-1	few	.	CATSVRGGTEAFF	TGTGCCACCAGTGTTAGGGGTGGAACTGAAGCTTTCTTT
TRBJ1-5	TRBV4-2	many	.	CASSQDYGKEAQHF	TGTGCCAGCAGCCAAGATTACGGGAAGGAAGCCCAGCATTTT
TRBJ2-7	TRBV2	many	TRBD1	CASSPNPGQGLLPYF	TGTGCCAGCAGTCCCAATCCGGGACAGGGACTCCTTCCGTACTTC
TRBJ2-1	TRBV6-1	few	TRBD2	CASSEVWVASGGAESEQFF	TGTGCCAGCAGTGAAGTGTGGGTAGCTAGCGGGGGGGCCGAGTCGGAGCAGTTCTTC
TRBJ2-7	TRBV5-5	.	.	CASSLVQSLPSYEQYF	TGTGCCAGCAGCTTAGTTCAGAGTCTTCCCTCCTACGAGCAGTACTTC
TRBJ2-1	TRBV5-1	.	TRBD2	CASSPGGYFGFF	TGCGCCAGCAGCCCGGGAGGGTACTTTGGGTTCTTC
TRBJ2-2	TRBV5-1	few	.	CASSLNGGIGELFF	TGCGCCAGCAGCTTGAACGGGGGAATCGGGGAGCTGTTTTTT
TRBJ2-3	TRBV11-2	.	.	CASSLYGFGTDTQYF	TGTGCCAGCAGCTTATACGGGTTCGGCACAGATACGCAGTATTTT
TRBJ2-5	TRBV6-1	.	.	CASSGGHRQETQYF	TGTGCCAGCAGCGGAGGACACAGGCAAGAGACCCAGTACTTC
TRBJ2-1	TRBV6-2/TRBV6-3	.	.	CASSSEGRRNEQFF	TGTGCCAGCAGTTCCGAGGGTCGTCGCAATGAGCAGTTCTTC
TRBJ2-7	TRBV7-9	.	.	CASSTPGDISRAEQYF	TGTGCCAGCAGCACACCTGGGGACATCAGTAGGGCCGAGCAGTACTTC
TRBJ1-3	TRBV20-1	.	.	CSAIPGLGGNTIYF	TGCAGTGCTATTCCAGGGCTGGGTGGAAACACCATATATTTT
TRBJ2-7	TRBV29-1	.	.	CSVEDQGVHEQYF	TGCAGCGTTGAAGATCAAGGGGTTCACGAGCAGTACTTC
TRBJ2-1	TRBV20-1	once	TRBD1	CSAEVPRTGRDEQFF	TGCAGTGCTGAAGTACCTAGGACAGGGCGTGATGAGCAGTTCTTC
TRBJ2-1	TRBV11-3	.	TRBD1	CASSSVGQGGSYNEQFF	TGTGCCAGCAGCTCCGTCGGACAGGGGGGCTCCTACAATGAGCAGTTCTTC
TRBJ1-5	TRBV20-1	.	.	CSVRPRSNQPQHF	TGCAGTGTGCGACCCCGGAGCAATCAGCCCCAGCATTTT
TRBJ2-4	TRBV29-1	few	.	CSVVYPGAAKNIQYF	TGCAGCGTTGTGTATCCGGGAGCGGCCAAAAACATTCAGTACTTC
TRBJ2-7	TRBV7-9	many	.	CASSLATSYEQYF	TGTGCCAGCAGTTTAGCCACCTCCTACGAGCAGTACTTC
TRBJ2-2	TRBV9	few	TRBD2	CASSVDQGLAGFTGELFF	TGTGCCAGCAGCGTAGATCAAGGACTAGCGGGATTCACCGGGGAGCTGTTTTTT
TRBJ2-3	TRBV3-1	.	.	CASSQVGHRTDTQYF	TGTGCCAGCAGCCAAGTGGGACACAGGACAGATACGCAGTATTTT
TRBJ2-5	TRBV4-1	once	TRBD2	CASSQGLAEGRETQYF	TGCGCCAGCAGCCAAGGACTAGCGGAAGGGAGAGAGACCCAGTACTTC
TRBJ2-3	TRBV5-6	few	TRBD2	CASSLALYSGRPTDTQYF	TGTGCCAGCAGCTTGGCCTTATATAGCGGGAGGCCCACAGATACGCAGTATTTT
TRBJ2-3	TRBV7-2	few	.	CASSPTLKRRTDTQYF	TGTGCCAGCAGCCCTACCCTTAAGCGGCGCACAGATACGCAGTATTTT
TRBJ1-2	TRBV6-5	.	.	CASSYLGAGYTF	TGTGCCAGCAGTTACTTAGGGGCTGGCTACACCTTC
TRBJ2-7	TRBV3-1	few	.	CASRDSSRPSEQYF	TGTGCCAGCAGGGATTCAAGTCGTCCTAGCGAGCAGTACTTC
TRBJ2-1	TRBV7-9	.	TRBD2	CASSYAGASGRADEQFF	TGTGCCAGCAGCTACGCAGGGGCTAGCGGGAGGGCCGATGAGCAGTTCTTC
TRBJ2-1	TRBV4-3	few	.	CASSQEPPMRGTYNEQFF	TGCGCCAGCAGCCAAGAGCCGCCAATGCGGGGCACCTACAATGAGCAGTTCTTC
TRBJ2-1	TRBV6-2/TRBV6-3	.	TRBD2	CASSPSTSGNYNEQFF	TGTGCCAGCAGCCCATCCACTAGCGGGAATTACAATGAGCAGTTCTTC
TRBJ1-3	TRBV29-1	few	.	CSVVGGNTIYF	TGCAGCGTTGTGGGGGGAAACACCATATATTTT
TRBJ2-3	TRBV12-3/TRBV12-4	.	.	CASRASGNPPQDTQYF	TGTGCCAGCAGAGCCTCCGGGAACCCTCCCCAGGATACGCAGTATTTT
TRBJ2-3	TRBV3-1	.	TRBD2	CASQLAGALRTDTQYF	TGTGCCAGCCAACTAGCGGGGGCCCTCCGCACAGATACGCAGTATTTT
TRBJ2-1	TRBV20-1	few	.	CSAAKGGPNEQFF	TGCAGTGCCGCGAAGGGGGGACCCAATGAGCAGTTCTTC
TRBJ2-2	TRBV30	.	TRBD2	CARKASGSSGELFF	TGTGCCCGAAAGGCTAGCGGGAGTTCCGGGGAGCTGTTTTTT
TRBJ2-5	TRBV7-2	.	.	CASSTYSRGETQYF	TGTGCCAGCAGCACATACAGCCGGGGGGAGACCCAGTACTTC
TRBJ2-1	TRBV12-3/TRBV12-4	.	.	CASSNGDSSYNEQFF	TGTGCCAGCAGTAACGGAGATAGCTCCTACAATGAGCAGTTCTTC
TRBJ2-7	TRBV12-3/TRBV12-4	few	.	CASSWVGSEQYF	TGTGCCAGCAGTTGGGTGGGGAGCGAGCAGTACTTC
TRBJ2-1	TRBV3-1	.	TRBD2	CASSQLAGQNEQFF	TGTGCCAGCAGCCAACTAGCGGGTCAGAATGAGCAGTTCTTC
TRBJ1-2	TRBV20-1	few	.	CSVSGGLRDGYTF	TGCAGTGTGTCCGGGGGACTCAGGGATGGCTACACCTTC
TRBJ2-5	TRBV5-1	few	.	CASKEGSRHLGAETQYF	TGCGCCAGCAAGGAGGGGAGTAGGCACCTGGGGGCAGAGACCCAGTACTTC
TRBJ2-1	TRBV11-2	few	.	CASSLNSGAHNEQFF	TGTGCCAGCAGCTTAAATTCCGGGGCTCACAATGAGCAGTTCTTC
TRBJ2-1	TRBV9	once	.	CASSVGVVSYNEQFF	TGTGCCAGCAGCGTAGGAGTCGTTTCGTACAATGAGCAGTTCTTC
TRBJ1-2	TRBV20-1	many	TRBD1	CSALTGANYGYTF	TGCAGTGCTCTGACAGGGGCCAACTATGGCTACACCTTC
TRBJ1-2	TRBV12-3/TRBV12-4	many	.	CATRGRTANYGYTF	TGTGCCACCCGGGGTAGGACAGCTAACTATGGCTACACCTTC
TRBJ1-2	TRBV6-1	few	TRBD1	CASAPGQSRSYTF	TGTGCCAGCGCCCCGGGACAGTCGCGAAGCTACACCTTC
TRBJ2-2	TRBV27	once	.	CATRGHGNTGELFF	TGTGCCACTCGGGGACACGGGAACACCGGGGAGCTGTTTTTT
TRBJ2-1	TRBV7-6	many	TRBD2	CASSFRSAPAGVVDEQFF	TGTGCCAGCAGCTTTAGATCGGCCCCAGCGGGAGTCGTAGATGAGCAGTTCTTC
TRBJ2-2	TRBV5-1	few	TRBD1	CASSFSGTANTGELFF	TGCGCCAGCAGCTTTTCCGGGACAGCGAACACCGGGGAGCTGTTTTTT
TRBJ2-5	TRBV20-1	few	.	CSAKEGDLDQETQYF	TGCAGTGCTAAAGAGGGGGATTTGGATCAAGAGACCCAGTACTTC
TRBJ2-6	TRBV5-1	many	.	CASSLGNSGANVLTF	TGTGCCAGCAGCTTGGGAAACTCTGGGGCCAACGTCCTGACTTTC